These T cell receptor beta chains were read from a single sample in a study of cytomegalovirus exposure and HLA in healthy donors. Clones were read by immunoSEQ multiplex PCR, and TCRdb kept only the in-frame ones, dropping some. Of roughly 120,000 clones in the sample, about four fifths were seen once. The sample consisted of PBMCs. These receptors were obtained from a man aged 30-40 years in good health and CMV-seronegative. Both conserved end residues are part of each CDR3. The order of the fields is V gene, J gene, CDR3 length, D gene, clone size, CDR3 DNA, CDR3 protein. A D gene is named only where the DNA matches it firmly. Some rows mark clone size as missing; the rest say once, few, many or name a class of expanded clone.

V: TRBV6-1
J: TRBJ2-7
length: 15
D: -
size: -
DNA: TGTGCCAGCCACAGCCGTCCTGGGCTCTCCTACGAGCAGTACTTC
CDR3: CASHSRPGLSYEQYF

V: TRBV29-1
J: TRBJ1-1
length: 12
D: -
size: -
DNA: TGCAGCGTTGACGGGGTATTTAGTGAAGCTTTCTTT
CDR3: CSVDGVFSEAFF

V: TRBV6-5
J: TRBJ1-1
length: 15
D: TRBD1
size: few
DNA: TGTGCCAGCAGTCCCGTCGTACAGGGGAAGACTGAAGCTTTCTTT
CDR3: CASSPVVQGKTEAFF

V: TRBV6-7
J: TRBJ1-6
length: 17
D: TRBD1
size: -
DNA: TGTGCCAGCAGCCGGGACAGATATTCAATTTATAATTCACCCCTCCACTTT
CDR3: CASSRDRYSIYNSPLHF

V: TRBV28
J: TRBJ1-3
length: 14
D: -
size: -
DNA: TGTGCCAGCAGGGAACAGAACTCTGGAAACACCATATATTTT
CDR3: CASREQNSGNTIYF

V: TRBV4-1
J: TRBJ2-6
length: 15
D: -
size: -
DNA: TGCGCCAGCAGCCAAGTGGGGCGAGGGGCCAACGTCCTGACTTTC
CDR3: CASSQVGRGANVLTF

V: TRBV19
J: TRBJ2-5
length: 16
D: TRBD1
size: -
DNA: TGTGCCAGTAGTACCCACCGTGCAGGGGGCGCGGAGACCCAGTACTTC
CDR3: CASSTHRAGGAETQYF

V: TRBV5-6
J: TRBJ1-6
length: 17
D: -
size: few
DNA: TGTGCCAGCAGCGGATGGCGGGGGAGCTCCTATAATTCACCCCTCCACTTT
CDR3: CASSGWRGSSYNSPLHF

V: TRBV29-1
J: TRBJ2-6
length: 15
D: -
size: -
DNA: TGCAGCGTTAGCTACCGGGACTCTGGGGCCAACGTCCTGACTTTC
CDR3: CSVSYRDSGANVLTF

V: TRBV5-1
J: TRBJ1-1
length: 14
D: -
size: few
DNA: TGCGCCAGCAGCTTGGAAGACAGTCGAACTGAAGCTTTCTTT
CDR3: CASSLEDSRTEAFF

V: TRBV21-1
J: TRBJ1-5
length: 15
D: -
size: -
DNA: TGTGCCAGCAGCAAAGTCCGGTATAGCAATCAGCCCCAGCATTTT
CDR3: CASSKVRYSNQPQHF

V: TRBV4-1
J: TRBJ1-2
length: 15
D: TRBD1
size: -
DNA: TGCGCCAGCAGCCAAGTTGGGGACAGGGGGTTCGGCTACACCTTC
CDR3: CASSQVGDRGFGYTF

V: TRBV18
J: TRBJ1-2
length: 14
D: -
size: -
DNA: TGTGCCAGCTCGACCGCCTGGGGAGACTATGGCTACACCTTC
CDR3: CASSTAWGDYGYTF

V: TRBV7-2
J: TRBJ2-7
length: 15
D: TRBD2
size: -
DNA: TGTGCCAGCAGCCCCTCCGGGACTACTCGATACGAGCAGTACTTC
CDR3: CASSPSGTTRYEQYF

V: TRBV6-5
J: TRBJ2-7
length: 14
D: TRBD1
size: -
DNA: TGTGCCAGCAGTTATAGCAGGGGGCCCTACGAGCAGTACTTC
CDR3: CASSYSRGPYEQYF

V: TRBV2
J: TRBJ1-3
length: 16
D: -
size: -
DNA: TGTGCCAGCATGGAGGAAAGGGCCCTCTCTGGAAACACCATATATTTT
CDR3: CASMEERALSGNTIYF

V: TRBV27
J: TRBJ2-7
length: 18
D: -
size: few
DNA: TGTGCCAGCAGTACGCCGGGACAGGGCCCCGGGAGGGGTTACGAGCAGTACTTC
CDR3: CASSTPGQGPGRGYEQYF

V: TRBV5-6
J: TRBJ2-2
length: 17
D: -
size: -
DNA: TGTGCCAGCAGCTTGCAGAGGCTGTCATTAGACACCGGGGAGCTGTTTTTT
CDR3: CASSLQRLSLDTGELFF

V: TRBV6-5
J: TRBJ2-7
length: 15
D: TRBD1
size: -
DNA: TGTGCCAGCAGGCGATTGACAGGGCCAACCTACGAGCAGTACTTC
CDR3: CASRRLTGPTYEQYF

V: TRBV29-1
J: TRBJ2-7
length: 14
D: -
size: -
DNA: TGCAGCGTTCTCCGGGAGTCCATCGGGGGCGAGCAGTACTTC
CDR3: CSVLRESIGGEQYF

V: TRBV5-1
J: TRBJ1-3
length: 14
D: -
size: -
DNA: TGCGCCAGCAGCGAGAACCTCTCTGGAAACACCATATATTTT
CDR3: CASSENLSGNTIYF

V: TRBV21-1
J: TRBJ1-2
length: 14
D: -
size: -
DNA: TGTGCCAGCAGCGCTCGAGGGGACAGGCATGGCTACACCTTC
CDR3: CASSARGDRHGYTF

V: TRBV29-1
J: TRBJ2-7
length: 11
D: -
size: -
DNA: TGCAGCGTTGCAAGGGACTTCGAGCAGTACTTC
CDR3: CSVARDFEQYF

V: TRBV4-1
J: TRBJ2-1
length: 14
D: -
size: -
DNA: TGCGCCAGCAGCCAAGAAGAGCCTCGGGGTGAGCAGTTCTTC
CDR3: CASSQEEPRGEQFF

V: TRBV2
J: TRBJ2-7
length: 15
D: -
size: -
DNA: TGTGCCAGCAGTGATCTGGGGGACACAACCTACGAGCAGTACTTC
CDR3: CASSDLGDTTYEQYF

V: TRBV6-5
J: TRBJ2-7
length: 12
D: TRBD2
size: -
DNA: TGTGCCAGCACCCGGACTAGCGGGGAGCAGTACTTC
CDR3: CASTRTSGEQYF

V: TRBV10-2
J: TRBJ2-5
length: 16
D: -
size: once
DNA: TGCGCCAGCACCAAGGGATCTGGAGGGAACAAAGAGACCCAGTACTTC
CDR3: CASTKGSGGNKETQYF

V: TRBV2
J: TRBJ1-2
length: 15
D: -
size: many
DNA: TGTGCCAGCAGTGAATTGCGGGGGCGAAGCTATGGCTACACCTTC
CDR3: CASSELRGRSYGYTF

V: TRBV7-9
J: TRBJ1-5
length: 13
D: -
size: -
DNA: TGTGCCAGCAGCTTGTCTGCGGGTCAGCCCCAGCATTTT
CDR3: CASSLSAGQPQHF

V: TRBV10-3
J: TRBJ2-2
length: 13
D: -
size: -
DNA: TGTGCCACCCCCCCCACATGCACCGGGGAGCTGTTTTTT
CDR3: CATPPTCTGELFF

V: TRBV6-5
J: TRBJ2-5
length: 14
D: TRBD2
size: -
DNA: TGTGCCAGCAGTTCTGGGACTACAGATAAGACCCAGTACTTC
CDR3: CASSSGTTDKTQYF

V: TRBV7-6
J: TRBJ2-3
length: 14
D: -
size: -
DNA: TGTGCCAGCAGCTTAGTAACTAGCACAGATACGCAGTATTTT
CDR3: CASSLVTSTDTQYF

V: TRBV5-4
J: TRBJ1-4
length: 15
D: -
size: -
DNA: TGTGCCAGCAGCTTGGCGGGCGGGTTTAATGAAAAACTGTTTTTT
CDR3: CASSLAGGFNEKLFF

V: TRBV5-1
J: TRBJ2-3
length: 18
D: TRBD2
size: -
DNA: TGCGCCAGCAGCTTGGGAGGACTAGCGGGAGGGCGGACAGATACGCAGTATTTT
CDR3: CASSLGGLAGGRTDTQYF

V: TRBV11-1
J: TRBJ2-7
length: 13
D: -
size: -
DNA: TGTGCCAGCAGCTTGACAGCCTCCTACGAGCAGTACTTC
CDR3: CASSLTASYEQYF

V: TRBV7-8
J: TRBJ2-7
length: 15
D: TRBD1
size: few
DNA: TGTGCCAGCATCACCCGGACCGGGACAGGGGGCGAGCAGTACTTC
CDR3: CASITRTGTGGEQYF

V: TRBV28
J: TRBJ2-1
length: 15
D: TRBD1
size: -
DNA: TGTGCCAGCAGTACCGGACAGGCGCTTCACAATGAGCAGTTCTTC
CDR3: CASSTGQALHNEQFF

V: TRBV7-2
J: TRBJ2-3
length: 17
D: TRBD1
size: -
DNA: TGTGCCAGCAGCTTAGGAAGGGACAGGGGCGCTCTTGATACGCAGTATTTT
CDR3: CASSLGRDRGALDTQYF

V: TRBV7-2
J: TRBJ2-7
length: 13
D: TRBD1
size: -
DNA: TGTGCCAGCAGGCACGACAGGGGGTCCGAGCAGTACTTC
CDR3: CASRHDRGSEQYF

V: TRBV4-2
J: TRBJ2-7
length: 15
D: TRBD2
size: once
DNA: TGTGCCAGCAGCCAGCCTAGCGGGGGGGCCAAACAACAGTACTTC
CDR3: CASSQPSGGAKQQYF

V: TRBV15
J: TRBJ1-1
length: 16
D: TRBD1
size: -
DNA: TGTGCCACCAGCATAAGACAGGGGGCGAAGAACACTGAAGCTTTCTTT
CDR3: CATSIRQGAKNTEAFF